The rows below give T cell receptor beta chains drawn from one sample of a study of CD8 T cells in Susac syndrome. TCRdb fed the immunoSEQ multiplex PCR reads into MiXCR, producing one record per CDR3 protein. The sample yields 130,000 to 150,000 distinct CDR3 sequences, approximately 93% seen once. Sequenced: CD4+ T cells from PBMCs. The receptors here all came from a human donor in good health. The CDR3 runs from the conserved cysteine through the conserved F or W. A D gene is named only where the DNA matches it firmly. A row's size may be missing; if present it is once, few, many or a size class.

CDR3 length	clone size	J gene	D gene	V gene	CDR3 DNA	CDR3 protein
15	once	TRBJ2-2	TRBD2	TRBV20-1	TGCAGTGCTCCACTAGCGGGACGGGACACCGGGGAGCTGTTTTTT	CSAPLAGRDTGELFF
13	.	TRBJ1-1	.	TRBV7-3	TGTGCCAGCAGCTTAACGAGGGCAGGGAAAGCTTTCTTT	CASSLTRAGKAFF
13	.	TRBJ2-5	.	TRBV19	TGTGCCAGTGGAACGGCACCCCGGGAGACCCAGTACTTC	CASGTAPRETQYF
16	few	TRBJ2-2	TRBD2	TRBV6-5	TGTGCCAGCAGTTACTCGGTCAGGGAGGGAACCGGGGAGCTGTTTTTT	CASSYSVREGTGELFF
17	once	TRBJ2-1	TRBD2	TRBV19	TGTGCCAGTAGCAGGACTAGCGGGAGGACATCCTACAATGAGCAGTTCTTC	CASSRTSGRTSYNEQFF
14	.	TRBJ1-4	.	TRBV19	TGTGCCAGTAGTATTCGGGGGCCTAATGAAAAACTGTTTTTT	CASSIRGPNEKLFF
15	.	TRBJ2-4	.	TRBV20-1	TGCAGTGCTCGAACCTCTGGGGTAGCCAAAAACATTCAGTACTTC	CSARTSGVAKNIQYF
14	.	TRBJ1-1	.	TRBV5-1	TGCGCCAGCAGCCCCCCGGCGGCGGGCACTGAAGCTTTCTTT	CASSPPAAGTEAFF
15	.	TRBJ2-3	.	TRBV7-9	TGTGCCAGCAGCTTCGGTGGATCCGTCACAGATACGCAGTATTTT	CASSFGGSVTDTQYF
14	.	TRBJ2-3	.	TRBV9	TGTGCCAGCAGCGTAGTCACGGGCACAGATACGCAGTATTTT	CASSVVTGTDTQYF
13	.	TRBJ1-1	.	TRBV29-1	TGCAGCGTTGATCGACAGGAGAACACTGAAGCTTTCTTT	CSVDRQENTEAFF
12	.	TRBJ2-7	.	TRBV20-1	TGCAGTGCATCAGCGGCCCTAGGAGAGCAGTACTTC	CSASAALGEQYF
16	.	TRBJ1-1	TRBD1	TRBV5-1	TGCGCCAGCAGCTTCCAGGACAGGGGGCGAGGCACTGAAGCTTTCTTT	CASSFQDRGRGTEAFF
14	.	TRBJ1-1	.	TRBV9	TGTGCCAGCAACAGACCCGGGGCAGCCACTGAAGCTTTCTTT	CASNRPGAATEAFF
17	.	TRBJ2-7	TRBD2	TRBV7-9	TGTGCCAGCAGCTTAGGCCCCAATTGGCTAGCGGGAGACGAGCAGTACTTC	CASSLGPNWLAGDEQYF
15	.	TRBJ1-2	.	TRBV6-5	TGTGCCAGCAGTTACGCGGGAAGTAGGGACTATGGCTACACCTTC	CASSYAGSRDYGYTF
15	.	TRBJ2-1	TRBD2	TRBV6-5	TGTGCCAGCAGACCCCGGACTAGCGGGAAGGATGAGCAGTTCTTC	CASRPRTSGKDEQFF
18	.	TRBJ2-1	TRBD2	TRBV30	TGTGCCTGGGGAGAAACCGGGACTAGCGGCTACTCCTACAATGAGCAGTTCTTC	CAWGETGTSGYSYNEQFF
18	.	TRBJ2-5	.	TRBV3-1	TGTGCCAGCAGCCAAGTTATCCGTCCGGCTAGCAACAGGGAGACCCAGTACTTC	CASSQVIRPASNRETQYF
15	.	TRBJ2-7	.	TRBV12-3/TRBV12-4	TGTGCCAGCAGTTTATACGGGACCTCATCCTACGAGCAGTACTTC	CASSLYGTSSYEQYF
12	.	TRBJ2-7	.	TRBV28	TGTGCCAGCGGGCAAAGAAATTTGGAGCAGTACTTC	CASGQRNLEQYF
12	.	TRBJ1-1	.	TRBV5-1	TGCGCCAGCAGCCCCCGGGCCAGTGAAGCTTTCTTT	CASSPRASEAFF
14	.	TRBJ1-1	.	TRBV28	TGTGCCAGCACTTGGTGGGTGAGGGACACTGAAGCTTTCTTT	CASTWWVRDTEAFF
14	.	TRBJ1-1	.	TRBV12-3/TRBV12-4	TGTGCCAGCAGTGTCGGACCCCCGAGCACTGAAGCTTTCTTT	CASSVGPPSTEAFF
14	.	TRBJ1-2	TRBD1	TRBV2	TGTGCCAGCAGACAGGGGGAAGCTAACTATGGCTACACCTTC	CASRQGEANYGYTF
13	.	TRBJ2-3	.	TRBV5-6	TGTGCCAGCAGCTTGACGGATCTTGATACGCAGTATTTT	CASSLTDLDTQYF
13	.	TRBJ2-3	TRBD1	TRBV5-6	TGTGCCAGCAGCCCGACAGGGATCGATACGCAGTATTTT	CASSPTGIDTQYF
15	.	TRBJ2-7	TRBD2	TRBV29-1	TGCAGCGTATTGCCCGGGACTAGCGGCCCCTACGAGCAGTACTTC	CSVLPGTSGPYEQYF
14	.	TRBJ1-2	TRBD1	TRBV19	TGTGCCAGTAGGAGACAGGGGGAGAACTATGGCTACACCTTC	CASRRQGENYGYTF
17	.	TRBJ1-1	.	TRBV19	TGTGCCAGTAGTATCTCAATTTCCCTGATGATGAACACTGAAGCTTTCTTT	CASSISISLMMNTEAFF
16	.	TRBJ2-1	TRBD2	TRBV9	TGTGCCAGCAGCGTAGTGGGACTAGCGGGGGACAATGAGCAGTTCTTC	CASSVVGLAGDNEQFF
12	.	TRBJ1-5	TRBD1	TRBV24-1	TGTGCCACCGCTACAGGGGCCGGGCCCCAGCATTTT	CATATGAGPQHF
15	.	TRBJ1-2	.	TRBV4-2	TGTGCCAGCAGCCAAGCTCCAGGGGAGTCCTATGGCTACACCTTC	CASSQAPGESYGYTF
15	.	TRBJ2-3	.	TRBV28	TGTGCCAGCAGTTTGCCCCCCGGTAGCACAGATACGCAGTATTTT	CASSLPPGSTDTQYF
13	.	TRBJ2-3	.	TRBV4-2	TGTGCCAGCAGCCAAGATAGGTCAGATACGCAGTATTTT	CASSQDRSDTQYF